The clone carrying this T cell receptor (beta chain) was recorded only once. Antigen specificity is unknown. This entry belongs to a study of T cells in tuberculosis. Overall study context: This South African cohort compared adolescents with or without latent tuberculosis against adults with active tuberculosis.

Germline values: CDR1 LGHNT, CDR2 FRNRAP. The CDR3 runs 16 residues. The V segment lost 5 bases and the J segment 4 bases; nucleotides outside the gene matches: 9. The data were produced by immunoSEQ multiplex PCR, yet TCRdb's version contains in-frame clones alone and is incomplete. The data show fewer than 40,000 clones, about 97% seen once. Study-wide findings and caveats: The TCR-beta difference was not significant; alpha differences partly reflected length. Using the GMM-specific repertoire gave around 90% accuracy versus 60% to 70% with motifs.

Sequenced input: PBMCs. V gene TRBV12-5 combines with J gene TRBJ2-1; 9 bases match TRBD1. This TCR derives from a donor aged 10-35 years with latent tuberculosis or without tuberculosis infection. The CDR3 nucleotides are TGTGCTAGTGGTAGACCCGGGACAGGGTTTTACAATGAGCAGTTCTTC. Its translation is CASGRPGTGFYNEQFF.